These 2 T cell receptor beta chains were sequenced from one sample in a study of B cell selection in AIRE deficiency. Conventional CD4 T cells were sorted as CD4+CD127+ cells. Some clones are missing from TCRdb's copy, which holds only in-frame ones; the method was immunoSEQ multiplex PCR. This repertoire shows some 25,000 clones, 95% to 96% found once; its top ten account for roughly 0.16%. Sequenced input: CD4+CD127+ conventional T cells sorted from PBMCs. Receptor source: a human donor in good health.

The chain has TRBV27 and TRBJ2-7; D is uncertain. This CDR3 comprises 14 residues. The germline gives CDR1 MNHEY, CDR2 SMNVEV (reference sequence). V shed 1 base and J shed 5 bases, with 12 bases lying between them. The CDR3 reads CASSLLRTQDEQYF. Here the CDR3 DNA reads TGTGCCAGCAGTTTATTGCGGACCCAGGACGAGCAGTACTTC.

The chain recombines TRBV6-6 with TRBJ2-3; D is unresolved. Trimming removed 6 bases at V and 0 bases at J, with 4 bases between. Per germline, CDR1 MNHNY and CDR2 SVGAGI (reference sequence). There are 12 residues in the CDR3. The CDR3 here is CASRESTDTQYF. DNA of the CDR3: TGTGCCAGCAGGGAGAGCACAGATACGCAGTATTTT.